This passage covers 7 T cell receptor beta chains from one sample sequenced in a study of shared clonotypes between healthy human individuals. Using immunoSEQ multiplex PCR, the repertoire was profiled, and TCRdb retains in-frame clones only, with some absent. Found here are about 1,500,000 clones, 96% of them singletons; the top ten hold roughly 1.2%. The sequenced sample was naive CD4+ T cells sorted from blood. Subset given: CD45RA+ positively selected. All receptors derive from a man aged 25-45 years in good health.

CDR3 in DNA: TGTGCCAGCACGGCCGGGACAGTCGACTACACCTTC. It specifies CASTAGTVDYTF. The rearrangement links TRBV18 to TRBJ1-2; 7 bases agree with TRBD1. The V gene's germline CDR1 is KGHSH and CDR2 LQKENI. The CDR3 is 12 residues long. V shed 8 bases and J 10 bases; nucleotides not matched to a gene: 10.

The J gene is TRBJ2-5, the V gene TRBV5-4; D may match TRBD1 or TRBD2 (5 bases each). This CDR3 has 14 amino acids. The V gene lost 3 bases and the J gene lost 1 base, with 10 bases spanning the gap. Per the germline V gene, CDR1 is SGHNT and CDR2 is YYREEE (reference sequence). The CDR3 region is CASSSPGTQETQYF. The DNA for the CDR3 is TGTGCCAGCAGCTCGCCCGGGACCCAAGAGACCCAGTACTTC.

V usage is TRBV28 and J usage is TRBJ2-7; D is perhaps TRBD2 (6 bases). The length of the CDR3 is 14 residues. Germline lookup yields CDR1 MDHEN and CDR2 SYDVKM. V was clipped by 8 bases and J by 2 bases, with 16 bases between them. The CDR3 bases are TGTGCCAGCTATCCCGGGACTCCACCCTACGAGCAGTACTTC. Protein product: CASYPGTPPYEQYF.

This chain uses TRBV29-1 with TRBJ2-7; no clear D. The CDR3 has 13 amino acids. In germline, CDR1 is SQVTM, CDR2 ANQGSEA. Trimming shortened V by 5 bases and J by 1 base, and 12 bases separated the two germline ends. In DNA form, the CDR3 reads TGCAGCGTTACTCCTGGCGGATCCTACGAGCAGTACTTC. Its protein product is CSVTPGGSYEQYF.

The chain employs TRBV18 and TRBJ2-2; tentatively, D is TRBD2 (6 bases). CDR1 KGHSH and CDR2 LQKENI come from the germline V gene. The V gene lost 3 bases and the J gene lost 0 bases, with 14 bases spanning the gap. CDR3 length: 17 amino acids. The CDR3 protein is CASSPMGPGANTGELFF. The CDR3, as DNA: TGTGCCAGCTCACCGATGGGGCCGGGGGCGAACACCGGGGAGCTGTTTTTT.

J is TRBJ2-7 and V is TRBV15; TRBD1 aligns across 7 bases. This CDR3 region has 12 residues. V lost 5 bases, J lost 4 bases, and 2 bases stayed unmatched. Per germline, CDR1 LNHNV and CDR2 YYDKDF (reference sequence). The CDR3 bases are TGTGCCACCAGCGAACAGGGGTACGAGCAGTACTTC. The encoded protein is CATSEQGYEQYF.

This chain joins TRBV19 and TRBJ2-7; 7 nucleotides match TRBD1. CDR1 LNHDA and CDR2 SQIVND come from the germline V gene (reference sequence). The V and J ends lost 6 bases and 0 bases, in that order; junction bases with no gene match: 20. The CDR3 loop spans 19 amino acids. CDR3: CASSPTGRGPGRGSYEQYF. The CDR3, as DNA: TGTGCCAGTAGCCCGACAGGGAGAGGGCCCGGACGGGGCTCCTACGAGCAGTACTTC. Using reference TRBV19 and TRBJ2-7 for the parts outside the CDR3, the full variable domain is DGGITQSPKYLFRKEGQNVTLSCEQNLNHDAMYWYRQDPGQGLRLIYYSQIVNDFQKGDIAEGYSVSREKKESFPLTVTSAQKNPTAFYLCASSPTGRGPGRGSYEQYFGPGTRLTVT.